This TCR beta chain comes out of a study of T cells after yellow fever vaccination. Overall study: Preparation of the low-cell-number fractions used SMART-Seq v4 Ultra Low Input.

A few counts support this clonotype. The antigen is undetermined. Mismatch with germline at one junction end may stem from a read error. MiXCR, applied by TCRdb to the 5' RACE reads, yields one record per CDR3 protein. Of 250,000 to 350,000 distinct CDR3 sequences in the sample, about 6.6% were seen once. This CDR3 contains 14 residues. CDR1 is MNHEY, CDR2 SVGAGI, per germline. Notes on the study in general: Although most clonotypes did not, a small share appeared in both CD4 and CD8 compartments.

The gene calls are TRBV6-5 and TRBJ2-5; a possible D gene is TRBD1 (6 bases). The specimen was PBMCs, collected approximately 40 days after the first yellow fever vaccination. The sequence came from a man younger than 35 who received the YFV17D yellow fever vaccine. The CDR3 coding sequence is TGTGCCAGCAGTAACTCAGGGGTACAAGAGACCCAGTACTTC. It codes for CASSNSGVQETQYF.